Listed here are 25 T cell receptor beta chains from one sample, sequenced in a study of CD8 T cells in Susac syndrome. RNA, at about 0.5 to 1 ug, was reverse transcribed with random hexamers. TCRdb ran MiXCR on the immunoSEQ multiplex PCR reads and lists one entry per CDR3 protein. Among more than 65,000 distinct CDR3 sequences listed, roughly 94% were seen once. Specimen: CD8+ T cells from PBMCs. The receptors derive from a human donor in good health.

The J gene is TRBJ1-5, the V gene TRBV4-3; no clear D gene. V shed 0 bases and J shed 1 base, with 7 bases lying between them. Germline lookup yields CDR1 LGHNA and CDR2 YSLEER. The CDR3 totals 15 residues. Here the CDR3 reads CASSQEHSSNQPQHF. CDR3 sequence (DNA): TGCGCCAGCAGCCAAGAACACTCGAGCAATCAGCCCCAGCATTTT.

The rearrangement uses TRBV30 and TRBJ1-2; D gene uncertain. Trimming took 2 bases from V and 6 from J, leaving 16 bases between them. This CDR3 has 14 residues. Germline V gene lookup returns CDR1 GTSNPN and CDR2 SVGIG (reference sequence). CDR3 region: CAWSLPLGLDGYTF. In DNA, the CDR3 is TGTGCCTGGAGTCTTCCATTAGGGCTGGATGGCTACACCTTC.

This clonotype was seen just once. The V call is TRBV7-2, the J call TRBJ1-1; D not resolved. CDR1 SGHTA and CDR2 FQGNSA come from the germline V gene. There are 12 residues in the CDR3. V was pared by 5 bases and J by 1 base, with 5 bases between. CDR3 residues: CASSTKNTEAFF. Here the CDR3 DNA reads TGTGCCAGCAGCACGAAGAACACTGAAGCTTTCTTT.

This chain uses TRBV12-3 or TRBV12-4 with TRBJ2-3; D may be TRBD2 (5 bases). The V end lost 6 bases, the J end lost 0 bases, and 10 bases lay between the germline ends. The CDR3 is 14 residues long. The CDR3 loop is CASSLPGSTDTQYF. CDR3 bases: TGTGCCAGCAGCCTCCCGGGGAGCACAGATACGCAGTATTTT.

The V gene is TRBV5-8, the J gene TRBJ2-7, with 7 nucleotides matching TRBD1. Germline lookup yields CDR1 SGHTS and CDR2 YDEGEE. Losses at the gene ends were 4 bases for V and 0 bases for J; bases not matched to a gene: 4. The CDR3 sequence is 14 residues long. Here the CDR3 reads CASSLDRDSYEQYF. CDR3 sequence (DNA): TGTGCCAGCAGCCTCGACAGGGACTCCTACGAGCAGTACTTC.

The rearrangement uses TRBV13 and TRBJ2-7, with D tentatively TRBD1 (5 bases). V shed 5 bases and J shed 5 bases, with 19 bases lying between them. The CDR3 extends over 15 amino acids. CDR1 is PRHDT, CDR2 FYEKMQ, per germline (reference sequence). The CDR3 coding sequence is TGTGCCAGCAGCCTCCCTGCCACAGGACCTAACGAGCAGTACTTC. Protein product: CASSLPATGPNEQYF.

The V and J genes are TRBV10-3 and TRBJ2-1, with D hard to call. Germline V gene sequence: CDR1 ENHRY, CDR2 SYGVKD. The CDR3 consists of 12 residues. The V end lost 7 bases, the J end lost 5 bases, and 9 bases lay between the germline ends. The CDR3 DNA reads TGTGCCATCACAGTTGGCAACAATGAGCAGTTCTTC. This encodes CAITVGNNEQFF.

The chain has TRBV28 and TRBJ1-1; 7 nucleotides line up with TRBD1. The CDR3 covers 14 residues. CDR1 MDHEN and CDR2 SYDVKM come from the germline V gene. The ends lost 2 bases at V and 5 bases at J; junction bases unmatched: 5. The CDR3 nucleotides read TGTGCCAGCAGTTTAGGAGGGGGCGGGACTGAAGCTTTCTTT. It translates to CASSLGGGGTEAFF.

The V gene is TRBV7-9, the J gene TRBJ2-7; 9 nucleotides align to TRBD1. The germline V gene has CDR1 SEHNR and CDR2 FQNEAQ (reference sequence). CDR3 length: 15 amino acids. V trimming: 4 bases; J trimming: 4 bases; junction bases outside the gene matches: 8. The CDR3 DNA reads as TGTGCCAGCAGCTATCCGGGACAGGGAGTATACGAGCAGTACTTC. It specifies CASSYPGQGVYEQYF.

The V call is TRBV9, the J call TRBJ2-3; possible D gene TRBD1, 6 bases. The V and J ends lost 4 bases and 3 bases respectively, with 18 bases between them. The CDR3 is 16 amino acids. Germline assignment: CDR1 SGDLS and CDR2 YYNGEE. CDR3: CASSLELDRWTDTQYF. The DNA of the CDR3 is TGTGCCAGCAGCCTTGAACTGGACAGATGGACAGATACGCAGTATTTT.

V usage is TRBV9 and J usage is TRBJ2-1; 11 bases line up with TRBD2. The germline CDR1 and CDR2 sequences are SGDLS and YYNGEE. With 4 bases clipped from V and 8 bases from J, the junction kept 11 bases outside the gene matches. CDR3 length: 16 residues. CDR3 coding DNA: TGTGCCAGCAGCCTCGGAGCTAGCGGGGGGCGGGATGAGCAGTTCTTC. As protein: CASSLGASGGRDEQFF.

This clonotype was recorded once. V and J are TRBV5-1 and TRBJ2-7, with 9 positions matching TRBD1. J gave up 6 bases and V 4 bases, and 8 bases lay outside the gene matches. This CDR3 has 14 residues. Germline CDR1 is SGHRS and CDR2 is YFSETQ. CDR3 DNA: TGCGCCAGCAGCCCCGGACAGGGGAAGGGCGAGCAGTACGTC. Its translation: CASSPGQGKGEQYV.

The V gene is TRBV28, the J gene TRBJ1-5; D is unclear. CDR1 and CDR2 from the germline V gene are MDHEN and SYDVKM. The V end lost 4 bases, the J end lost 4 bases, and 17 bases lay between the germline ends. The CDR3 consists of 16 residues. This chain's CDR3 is CASSSTSIGWNQPQHF. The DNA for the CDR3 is TGTGCCAGCAGTTCGACATCAATCGGGTGGAATCAGCCCCAGCATTTT.

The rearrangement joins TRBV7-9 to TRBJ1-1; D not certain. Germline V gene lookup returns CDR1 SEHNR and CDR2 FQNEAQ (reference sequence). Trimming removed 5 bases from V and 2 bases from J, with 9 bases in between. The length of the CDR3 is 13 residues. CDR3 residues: CASSPPSNTEAFF. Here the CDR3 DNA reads TGTGCCAGCAGCCCCCCATCAAACACTGAAGCTTTCTTT.

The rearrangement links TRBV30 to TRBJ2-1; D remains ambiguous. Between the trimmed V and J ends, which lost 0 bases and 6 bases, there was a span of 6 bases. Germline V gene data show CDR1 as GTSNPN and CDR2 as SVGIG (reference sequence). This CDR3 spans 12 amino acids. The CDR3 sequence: CAWSVATNEQFF. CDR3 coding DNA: TGTGCCTGGAGTGTGGCGACCAATGAGCAGTTCTTC.

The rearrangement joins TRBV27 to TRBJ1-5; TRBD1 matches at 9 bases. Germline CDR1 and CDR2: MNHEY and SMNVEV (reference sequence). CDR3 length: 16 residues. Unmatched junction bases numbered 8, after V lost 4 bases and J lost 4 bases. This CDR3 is CASSSFRDRENQPQHF. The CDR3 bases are TGTGCCAGCAGTTCTTTCCGGGACAGGGAAAATCAGCCCCAGCATTTT.

CDR3 in DNA: TGTGCCAGCAGCCGGGGGGACAATGAGCAGTTCTTC. Protein sequence: CASSRGDNEQFF. The rearrangement links TRBV7-9 to TRBJ2-1; 7 nucleotides match TRBD2. Germline CDR1 and CDR2: SEHNR and FQNEAQ (reference sequence). V shed 5 bases and J 5 bases; nucleotides not matched to a gene: 0. The CDR3 spans 12 residues.

CDR3 coding DNA: TGTGCCAGCAGTTTACCCCAAACAGTAAACTATGGCTACACCTTC. This encodes CASSLPQTVNYGYTF. V gene TRBV28 combines with J gene TRBJ1-2; no definite D call. The V gene lost 2 bases and the J gene lost 2 bases, with 12 bases spanning the gap. CDR3 size: 15 residues. From germline, CDR1 is MDHEN and CDR2 SYDVKM.

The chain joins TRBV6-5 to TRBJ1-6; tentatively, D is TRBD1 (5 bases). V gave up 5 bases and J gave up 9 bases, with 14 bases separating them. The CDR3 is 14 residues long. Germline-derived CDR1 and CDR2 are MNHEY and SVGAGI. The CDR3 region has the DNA TGTGCCAGCAGTCATGGGGGGGGTTCTTCACCCCTCCACTTT. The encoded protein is CASSHGGGSSPLHF.

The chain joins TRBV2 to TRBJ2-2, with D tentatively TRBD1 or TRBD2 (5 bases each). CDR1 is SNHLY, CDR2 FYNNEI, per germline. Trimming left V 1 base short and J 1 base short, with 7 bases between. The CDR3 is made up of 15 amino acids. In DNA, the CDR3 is TGTGCCAGCAGTGAAGGGGACGTGAACACCGGGGAGCTGTTTTTT. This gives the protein CASSEGDVNTGELFF.

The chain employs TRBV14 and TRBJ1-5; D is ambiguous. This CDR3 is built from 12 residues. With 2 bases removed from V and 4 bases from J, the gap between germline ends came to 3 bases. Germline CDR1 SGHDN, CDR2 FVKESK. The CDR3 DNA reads TGTGCCAGCAGCCAAACTAATCAGCCCCAGCATTTT. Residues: CASSQTNQPQHF.

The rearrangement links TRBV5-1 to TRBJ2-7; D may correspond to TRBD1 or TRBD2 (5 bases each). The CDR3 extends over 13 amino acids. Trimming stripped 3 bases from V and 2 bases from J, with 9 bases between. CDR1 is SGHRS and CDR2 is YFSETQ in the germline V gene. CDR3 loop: CASSSSGPYEQYF. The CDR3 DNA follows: TGCGCCAGCAGCTCATCGGGGCCCTACGAGCAGTACTTC. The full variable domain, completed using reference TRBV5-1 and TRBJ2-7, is KAGVTQTPRYLIKTRGQQVTLSCSPISGHRSVSWYQQTPGQGLQFLFEYFSETQRNKGNFPGRFSGRQFSNSRSEMNVSTLELGDSALYLCASSSSGPYEQYFGPGTRLTVT.

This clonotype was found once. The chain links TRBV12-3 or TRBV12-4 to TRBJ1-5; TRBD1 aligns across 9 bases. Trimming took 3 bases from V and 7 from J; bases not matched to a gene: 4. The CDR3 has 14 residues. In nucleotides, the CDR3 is TGTGCCAGCAGTTTCTCGGACAGGGGCCAGCCCCAGCATTTT. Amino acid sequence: CASSFSDRGQPQHF.

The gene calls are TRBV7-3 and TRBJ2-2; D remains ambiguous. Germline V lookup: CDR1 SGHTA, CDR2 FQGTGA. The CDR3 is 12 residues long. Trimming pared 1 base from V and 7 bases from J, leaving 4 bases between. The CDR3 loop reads CASSLKLGELFF. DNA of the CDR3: TGTGCCAGCAGCTTAAAACTCGGGGAGCTGTTTTTT.

The CDR3 loop is CASSVLAEFSGANVLTF. CDR3 DNA: TGTGCCAGCAGCGTACTAGCGGAGTTCTCTGGGGCCAACGTCCTGACTTTC. The chain is built from TRBV9 and TRBJ2-6, with 7 bases lining up with TRBD2. The CDR3 has 17 residues. Germline V gene data show CDR1 as SGDLS and CDR2 as YYNGEE. V lost 1 base to trimming and J lost 0 bases; unmatched junction nucleotides: 4.